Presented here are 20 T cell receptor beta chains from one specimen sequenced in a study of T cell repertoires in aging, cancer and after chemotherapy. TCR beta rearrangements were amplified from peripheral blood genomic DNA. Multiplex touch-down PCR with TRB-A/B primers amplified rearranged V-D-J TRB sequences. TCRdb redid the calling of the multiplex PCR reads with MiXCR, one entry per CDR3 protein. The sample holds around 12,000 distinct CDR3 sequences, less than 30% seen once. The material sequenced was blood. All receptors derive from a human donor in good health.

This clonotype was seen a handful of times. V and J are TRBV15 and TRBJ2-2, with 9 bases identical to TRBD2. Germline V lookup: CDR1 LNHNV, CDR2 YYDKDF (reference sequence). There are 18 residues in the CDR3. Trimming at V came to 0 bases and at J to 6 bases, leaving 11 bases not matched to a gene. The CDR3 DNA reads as TGTGCCACCAGCAGAGATGGGGGTGCGGGGGGGCTTTCCGGGGAGCTGTTTTTT. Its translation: CATSRDGGAGGLSGELFF.

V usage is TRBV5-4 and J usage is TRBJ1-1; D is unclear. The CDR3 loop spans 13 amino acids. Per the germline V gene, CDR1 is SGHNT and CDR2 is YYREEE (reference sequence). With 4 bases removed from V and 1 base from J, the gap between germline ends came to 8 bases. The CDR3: CASSLTGNTEAFF. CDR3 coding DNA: TGTGCCAGCAGCCTAACTGGGAACACTGAAGCTTTCTTT.

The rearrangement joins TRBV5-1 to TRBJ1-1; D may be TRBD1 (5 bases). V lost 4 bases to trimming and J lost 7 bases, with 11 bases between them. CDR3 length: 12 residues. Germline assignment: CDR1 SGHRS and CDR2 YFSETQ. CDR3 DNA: TGCGCCAGCAGCGGCGGGGGAGGTGAAGCTTTCTTT. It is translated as CASSGGGGEAFF.

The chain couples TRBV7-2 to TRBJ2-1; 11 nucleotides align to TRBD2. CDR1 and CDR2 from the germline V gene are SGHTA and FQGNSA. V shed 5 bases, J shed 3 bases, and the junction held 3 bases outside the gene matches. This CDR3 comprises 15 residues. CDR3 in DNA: TGTGCCAGCAGCACCACTAGCGGGGGCTACAATGAGCAGTTCTTC. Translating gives CASSTTSGGYNEQFF.

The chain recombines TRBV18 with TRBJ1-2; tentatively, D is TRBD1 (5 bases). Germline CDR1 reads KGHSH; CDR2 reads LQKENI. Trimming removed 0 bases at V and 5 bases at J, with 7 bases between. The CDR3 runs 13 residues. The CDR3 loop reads CASSPPGGYGYTF. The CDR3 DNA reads TGTGCCAGCTCACCACCGGGGGGGTATGGCTACACCTTC.

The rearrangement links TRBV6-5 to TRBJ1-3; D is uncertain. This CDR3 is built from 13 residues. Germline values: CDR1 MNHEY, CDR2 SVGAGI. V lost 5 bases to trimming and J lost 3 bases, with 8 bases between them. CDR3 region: CASSEVGGNTIYF. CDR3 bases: TGTGCCAGCAGTGAAGTTGGTGGAAACACCATATATTTT.

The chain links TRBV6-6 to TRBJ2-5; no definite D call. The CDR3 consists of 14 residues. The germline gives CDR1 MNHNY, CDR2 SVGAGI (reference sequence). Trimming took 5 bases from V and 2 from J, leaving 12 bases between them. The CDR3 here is CASSVRSPQETQYF. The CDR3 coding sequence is TGTGCCAGCAGTGTCCGGTCTCCACAAGAGACCCAGTACTTC.

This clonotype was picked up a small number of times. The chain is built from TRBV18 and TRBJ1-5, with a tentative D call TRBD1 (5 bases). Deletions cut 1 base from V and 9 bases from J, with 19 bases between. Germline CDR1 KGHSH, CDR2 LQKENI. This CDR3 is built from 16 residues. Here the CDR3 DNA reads TGTGCCAGCTCACCACAGGTTGAGACAGCGGCTGGGCCCCAGCATTTT. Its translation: CASSPQVETAAGPQHF.

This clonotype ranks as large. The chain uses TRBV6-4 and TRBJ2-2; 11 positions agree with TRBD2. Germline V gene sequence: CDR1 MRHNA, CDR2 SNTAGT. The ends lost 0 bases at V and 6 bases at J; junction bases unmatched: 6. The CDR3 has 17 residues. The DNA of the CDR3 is TGTGCCAGCAGTGACTCGAAGCTAGCGGGGGGCCCCGGGGAGCTGTTTTTT. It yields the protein CASSDSKLAGGPGELFF.

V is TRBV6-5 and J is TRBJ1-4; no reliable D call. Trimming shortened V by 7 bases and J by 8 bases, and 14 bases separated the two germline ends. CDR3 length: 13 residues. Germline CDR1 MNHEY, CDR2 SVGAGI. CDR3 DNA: TGTGCCAGCATTCGGACTCAAGGGGAAAAACTGTTTTTT. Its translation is CASIRTQGEKLFF.

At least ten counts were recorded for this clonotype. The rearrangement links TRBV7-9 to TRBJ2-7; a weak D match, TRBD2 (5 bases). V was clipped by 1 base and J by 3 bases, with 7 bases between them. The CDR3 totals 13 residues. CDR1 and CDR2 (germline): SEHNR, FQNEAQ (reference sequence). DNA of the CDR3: TGTGCCAGCAGCTTAGACGGGGTCTACGAGCAGTACTTC. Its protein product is CASSLDGVYEQYF.

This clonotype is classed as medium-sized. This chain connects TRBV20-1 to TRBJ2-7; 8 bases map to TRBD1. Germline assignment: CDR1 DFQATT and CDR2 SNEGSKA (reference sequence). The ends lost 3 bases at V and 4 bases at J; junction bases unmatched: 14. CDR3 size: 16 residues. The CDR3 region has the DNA TGCAGTGCTAGCTCCGTCAGGGGGCGAGTAGGGTACGAGCAGTACTTC. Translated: CSASSVRGRVGYEQYF.

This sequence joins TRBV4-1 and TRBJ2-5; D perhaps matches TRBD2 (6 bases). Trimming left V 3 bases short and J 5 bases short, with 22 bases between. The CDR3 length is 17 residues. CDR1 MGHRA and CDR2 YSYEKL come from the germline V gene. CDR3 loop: CASSQPLAATLKETQYF. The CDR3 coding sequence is TGCGCCAGCAGCCAGCCACTAGCAGCCACCCTGAAGGAGACCCAGTACTTC.

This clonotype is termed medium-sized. As DNA, the CDR3 is TGCAGTGCTAGAGAGGCTTCCAACTATGGCTACACCTTC. Its translation is CSAREASNYGYTF. J is TRBJ1-2 and V is TRBV20-1, with D uncertain. Germline V lookup: CDR1 DFQATT, CDR2 SNEGSKA (reference sequence). This CDR3 has 13 residues. V lost 0 bases to trimming and J lost 2 bases, with 7 bases between them.

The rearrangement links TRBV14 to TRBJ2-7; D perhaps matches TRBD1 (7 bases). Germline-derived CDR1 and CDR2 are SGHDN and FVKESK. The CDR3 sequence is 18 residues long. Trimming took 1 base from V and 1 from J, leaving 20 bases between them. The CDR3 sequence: CASSQARRGQHLSYEQYF. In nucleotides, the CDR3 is TGTGCCAGCAGCCAAGCTAGGAGGGGGCAACATCTTTCCTACGAGCAGTACTTC.

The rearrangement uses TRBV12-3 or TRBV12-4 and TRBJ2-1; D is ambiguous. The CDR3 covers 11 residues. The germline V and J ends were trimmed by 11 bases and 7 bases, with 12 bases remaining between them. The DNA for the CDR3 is TGTGCCCTCTTCAGAGGAAATGAGCAGTTCTTC. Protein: CALFRGNEQFF.

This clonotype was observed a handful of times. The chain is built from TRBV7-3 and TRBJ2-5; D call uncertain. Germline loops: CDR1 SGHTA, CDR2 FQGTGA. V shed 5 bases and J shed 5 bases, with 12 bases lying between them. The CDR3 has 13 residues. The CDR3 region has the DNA TGTGCCAGCAGCCAACTGCCTGCGGAGACCCAGTACTTC. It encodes CASSQLPAETQYF. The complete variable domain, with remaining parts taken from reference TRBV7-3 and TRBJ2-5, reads GAGVSQTPSNKVTEKGKYVELRCDPISGHTALYWYRQSLGQGPEFLIYFQGTGAADDSGLPNDRFFAVRPEGSVSTLKIQRTERGDSAVYLCASSQLPAETQYFGPGTRLLVL.

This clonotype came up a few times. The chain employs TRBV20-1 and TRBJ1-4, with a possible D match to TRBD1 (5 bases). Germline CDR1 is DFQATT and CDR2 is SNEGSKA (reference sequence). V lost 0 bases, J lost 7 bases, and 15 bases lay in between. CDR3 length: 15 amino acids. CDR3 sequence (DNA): TGCAGTGCTAGAGATTCACGGGGGGGTGCTGAAAAACTGTTTTTT. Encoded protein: CSARDSRGGAEKLFF.

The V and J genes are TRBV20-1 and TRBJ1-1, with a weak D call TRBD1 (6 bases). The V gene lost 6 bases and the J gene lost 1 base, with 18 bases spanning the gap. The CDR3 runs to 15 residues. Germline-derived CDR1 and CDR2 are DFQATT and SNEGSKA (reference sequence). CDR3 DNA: TGCAGTGCGTCTAACCCTAGGACAGCGAACACTGAAGCTTTCTTT. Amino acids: CSASNPRTANTEAFF.

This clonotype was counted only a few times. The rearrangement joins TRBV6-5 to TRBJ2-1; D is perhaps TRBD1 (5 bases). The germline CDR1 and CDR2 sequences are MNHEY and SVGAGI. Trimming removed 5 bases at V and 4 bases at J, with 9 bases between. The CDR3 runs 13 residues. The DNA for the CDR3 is TGTGCCAGCAGTGTGGGGCCTTACAATGAGCAGTTCTTC. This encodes CASSVGPYNEQFF.